This entry lists 8 T cell receptor beta chains sequenced from one sample in a study of blood T cell repertoires in COVID-19. Clones were read by immunoSEQ multiplex PCR, and TCRdb kept only the in-frame ones, dropping some. The sample contains about 120,000 clones, 90% of which appear only once. The sample consisted of peripheral blood. The receptors here all came from a woman aged 55-70 years with COVID-19, enrolled during active disease.

The chain joins TRBV6-2 or TRBV6-3 to TRBJ2-4; 11 bases match TRBD1. The CDR3 extends over 18 amino acids. V gave up 2 bases and J gave up 2 bases; unmatched junction bases: 8. Germline loops: CDR1 MNHEY, CDR2 SVGEGT. CDR3 amino acids: CASSYPIGTGGSKNIQYF. The CDR3 DNA is TGTGCCAGCAGTTACCCCATCGGGACAGGGGGTTCCAAAAACATTCAGTACTTC.

This chain connects TRBV27 to TRBJ2-7; 9 nucleotides line up with TRBD1. V gave up 6 bases and J gave up 4 bases; unmatched junction bases: 10. The CDR3 sequence is 15 residues long. The germline CDR1 and CDR2 sequences are MNHEY and SMNVEV (reference sequence). Written as DNA, the CDR3 is TGTGCCAGCAGGAAAGGTGGGACAGGGATTTACGAGCAGTACTTC. Translating gives CASRKGGTGIYEQYF.

The V and J genes are TRBV7-6 and TRBJ2-2; TRBD2 matches 9 bases. The CDR3 has 16 residues. CDR1 is SGHVS, CDR2 FNYEAQ, per germline. The V segment lost 2 bases and the J segment 5 bases; nucleotides outside the gene matches: 6. CDR3 nucleotide sequence: TGTGCCAGCAGCTTAAGAGCGGGGGGCCCTACCGGGGAGCTGTTTTTT. It specifies CASSLRAGGPTGELFF. The full variable domain, completed using reference TRBV7-6 and TRBJ2-2, is GAGVSQSPRYKVTKRGQDVALRCDPISGHVSLYWYRQALGQGPEFLTYFNYEAQQDKSGLPNDRFSAERPEGSISTLTIQRTEQRDSAMYRCASSLRAGGPTGELFFGEGSRLTVL.

Within the sample, this clone is medium-sized. This chain links TRBV27 with TRBJ1-2; perhaps TRBD1 as D (6 bases). Trimming stripped 6 bases from V and 7 bases from J, with 12 bases between. Germline-derived CDR1 and CDR2 are MNHEY and SMNVEV (reference sequence). There are 12 residues in the CDR3. The CDR3 DNA reads TGTGCCAGCAGGGGGGGGGCAGGTGGCTACACCTTC. It yields the protein CASRGGAGGYTF.

This clone was detected once. The chain is built from TRBV2 and TRBJ1-6, with 9 bases fitting TRBD1. CDR1 SNHLY and CDR2 FYNNEI come from the germline V gene. The CDR3 covers 16 residues. V was pared by 3 bases and J by 9 bases, with 9 bases of the junction left unmatched. The CDR3 reads CASSDRGQGNGSPLHF. As DNA, the CDR3 is TGTGCCAGCAGTGATAGGGGACAGGGCAACGGTTCACCCCTCCACTTT.

This sequence joins TRBV7-2 and TRBJ2-6; no clear D gene. The CDR3 is made up of 15 amino acids. V gave up 3 bases and J gave up 4 bases, with 10 bases separating them. The V gene's germline CDR1 is SGHTA and CDR2 FQGNSA. The DNA for the CDR3 is TGTGCCAGCAGCTTGCGGCTTTCGGGGGCCAACGTCCTGACTTTC. It translates to CASSLRLSGANVLTF.

The J gene is TRBJ1-2, the V gene TRBV7-2; 8 bases agree with TRBD1. V was pared by 5 bases and J by 8 bases, with 16 bases of the junction left unmatched. Germline lookup yields CDR1 SGHTA and CDR2 FQGNSA. The CDR3 is 16 residues long. The CDR3 sequence: CASSRGTGGRQWGYTF. CDR3 coding DNA: TGTGCCAGCAGCCGGGGGACAGGCGGACGCCAATGGGGCTACACCTTC. Combining the CDR3 with reference TRBV7-2 and TRBJ1-2 gives the whole variable domain GAGVSQSPSNKVTEKGKDVELRCDPISGHTALYWYRQSLGQGLEFLIYFQGNSAPDKSGLPSDRFSAERTGGSVSTLTIQRTQQEDSAVYLCASSRGTGGRQWGYTFGSGTRLTVV.

The DNA for the CDR3 is TGTGCCAGCAGCTTAGACGGGTATAATTCACCCCTCCACTTT. It translates to CASSLDGYNSPLHF. The chain is built from TRBV7-2 and TRBJ1-6; D is uncertain. CDR3 length: 14 residues. From germline, CDR1 is SGHTA and CDR2 FQGNSA. Trimming shortened V by 1 base and J by 4 bases, and 5 bases separated the two germline ends. Using reference TRBV7-2 and TRBJ1-6 for the parts outside the CDR3, the full variable domain is GAGVSQSPSNKVTEKGKDVELRCDPISGHTALYWYRQSLGQGLEFLIYFQGNSAPDKSGLPSDRFSAERTGGSVSTLTIQRTQQEDSAVYLCASSLDGYNSPLHFGNGTRLTVT.